This is a list of T cell receptor beta chains from one sample in a study of PD-1 blockade in classical Hodgkin lymphoma. Method: immunoSEQ multiplex PCR; TCRdb's copy keeps in-frame clones and lacks some. This table holds 20,000 to 30,000 clones, roughly 88% found once. Sample: peripheral blood mononuclear cells (PBMCs), taken before the fourth cycle of nivolumab. The receptor source for this set is a human donor with classical Hodgkin lymphoma. Each CDR3 is given with its conserved first and last residue. The D gene is left open where the match is weak.

j_call cdr3_length d_call v_call cdr3_nt cdr3_aa
TRBJ2-1 15 - TRBV2 TGTGCCAGCAGTTTAGACAGCACAAGCTACAATGAGCAGTTCTTC CASSLDSTSYNEQFF
TRBJ2-5 14 TRBD1 TRBV9 TGTGCCAGCAGCGTAGGGACAGGTCCCGAGACCCAGTACTTC CASSVGTGPETQYF
TRBJ1-5 15 - TRBV6-6 TGTGCCAGCAGTTACTCGGCCTCTGTGTCTCGGCCCCAGCATTTT CASSYSASVSRPQHF
TRBJ1-3 15 - TRBV7-2 TGTGCCAGCAGCGAGAGGTCAGGTTCCGGAAACACCATATATTTT CASSERSGSGNTIYF
TRBJ1-4 14 - TRBV6-5 TGTGCCAGCAGTTTAAGGAACACTAATGAAAAACTGTTTTTT CASSLRNTNEKLFF
TRBJ2-2 14 - TRBV30 TGTGCCTGGCAAACCGGGACAAGTGTGGGGGAGCTGTTTTTT CAWQTGTSVGELFF
TRBJ1-4 16 TRBD1 TRBV11-2 TGTGCCAGCAGCTTCTTTTCGGACAGGGCTGGTGAAAAACTGTTTTTT CASSFFSDRAGEKLFF
TRBJ2-7 14 TRBD1 TRBV5-1 TGCGCCAGCAGTGCCGGGACAGGGGTCTACGAGCAGTACTTC CASSAGTGVYEQYF
TRBJ2-1 16 TRBD2 TRBV2 TGTGCCAGCAGACAAGGGGCGGGAGCGGTAAACAATGAGCAGTTCTTC CASRQGAGAVNNEQFF
TRBJ2-7 14 - TRBV10-3 TGTGCCATCAGTCCCTACAGGGACCCCTACGAGCAGTACTTC CAISPYRDPYEQYF
TRBJ1-2 15 - TRBV19 TGTGCCAGTACCACCTGGCCGGGTGAAAGCTATGGCTACACCTTC CASTTWPGESYGYTF
TRBJ2-5 17 - TRBV30 TGTGCCTGGACAGATGGGTTCGTGCAGGGATCTCCAGAGACCCAGTACTTC CAWTDGFVQGSPETQYF
TRBJ1-5 14 - TRBV4-1 TGCGCCAGCAGCCAAGGTAAGGGATATCAGCCCCAGCATTTT CASSQGKGYQPQHF
TRBJ2-5 13 - TRBV7-3 TGTGCCAGCAGCCCCGGGCCCCAAGAGACCCAGTACTTC CASSPGPQETQYF
TRBJ1-4 15 TRBD1 TRBV2 TGTGCCAGCAGCGAGGGGGCAGGCCCCTTTGAAAAACTGTTTTTT CASSEGAGPFEKLFF
TRBJ2-3 16 TRBD2 TRBV4-1 TGCGCCAGCAGCCAAGAGGCGCGGGGAGGGGTAGATACGCAGTATTTT CASSQEARGGVDTQYF
TRBJ2-3 16 TRBD1 TRBV5-1 TGCGCCAGCAGCTGGGGGCGGACAGGGCCGGGGGATACGCAGTATTTT CASSWGRTGPGDTQYF